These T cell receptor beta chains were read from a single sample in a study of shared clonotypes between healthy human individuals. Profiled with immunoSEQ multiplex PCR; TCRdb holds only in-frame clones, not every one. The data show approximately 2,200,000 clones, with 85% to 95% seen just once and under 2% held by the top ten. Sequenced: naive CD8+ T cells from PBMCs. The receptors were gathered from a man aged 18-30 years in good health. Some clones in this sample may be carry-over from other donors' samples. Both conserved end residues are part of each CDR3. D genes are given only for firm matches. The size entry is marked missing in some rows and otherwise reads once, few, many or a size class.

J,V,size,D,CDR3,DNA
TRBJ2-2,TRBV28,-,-,CASSLTRHTGELFF,TGTGCCAGCAGTTTAACCAGACACACCGGGGAGCTGTTTTTT
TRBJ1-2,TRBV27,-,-,CASSLSSHYYGYTF,TGTGCCAGCAGTTTATCGTCCCACTACTATGGCTACACCTTC
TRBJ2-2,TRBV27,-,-,CASSLRQSGELFF,TGTGCCAGCAGCCTGAGACAGTCCGGGGAGCTGTTTTTT
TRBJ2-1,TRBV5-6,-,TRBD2,CASSFQAGGRHEQFF,TGTGCCAGCAGCTTTCAAGCGGGAGGGCGGCATGAGCAGTTCTTC
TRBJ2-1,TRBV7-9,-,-,CASSSTGRPYNEQFF,TGTGCCAGCAGCTCTACAGGGAGACCCTACAATGAGCAGTTCTTC
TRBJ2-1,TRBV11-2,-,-,CASSLGVADEQFF,TGTGCCAGCAGCCTTGGCGTCGCGGACGAGCAGTTCTTC
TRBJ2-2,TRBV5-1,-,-,CASSLAPSTTGELFF,TGCGCCAGCAGCTTGGCCCCTAGCACTACCGGGGAGCTGTTTTTT
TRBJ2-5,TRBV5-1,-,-,CASSDRRPGDLQETQYF,TGCGCCAGCAGCGACCGTCGGCCGGGCGACCTCCAAGAGACCCAGTACTTC
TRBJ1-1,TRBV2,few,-,CASHVGQRNTEAFF,TGTGCCAGCCACGTGGGGCAGAGGAACACTGAAGCTTTCTTT
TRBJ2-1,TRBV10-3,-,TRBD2,CAISDGLAVSPNEQFF,TGTGCCATCAGTGACGGACTAGCGGTTTCCCCCAATGAGCAGTTCTTC
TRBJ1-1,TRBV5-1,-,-,CASSSHPGDTEAFF,TGCGCCAGCAGCTCACACCCAGGGGACACTGAAGCTTTCTTT
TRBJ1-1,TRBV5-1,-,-,CASSLTGGPQTLMGTEAFF,TGCGCCAGCAGCTTAACCGGCGGGCCGCAGACCTTGATGGGCACTGAAGCTTTCTTT
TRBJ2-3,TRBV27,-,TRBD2,CASSSLLAATDTQYF,TGTGCCAGCAGTTCGCTACTAGCGGCCACAGATACGCAGTATTTT